The 21 T cell receptor beta chains listed next were all sequenced from one sample in a study of cytomegalovirus exposure and HLA in healthy donors. This PCR relied on a set of 60 Vbeta primers and 13 Jbeta primers. TCRdb's copy holds only in-frame clones and misses some; the assay was immunoSEQ multiplex PCR. This sample carries about 120,000 clones, 9% to 10% of them seen once, and the ten largest clones take approximately 3%. Sequencing was done on a sample of PBMCs. These receptors were obtained from a man in his thirties or forties in good health and CMV-seronegative.

This clone has just a few counts. The J gene is TRBJ1-1, the V gene TRBV5-1, with 7 nucleotides matching TRBD1. CDR1 SGHRS and CDR2 YFSETQ come from the germline V gene. The CDR3 extends over 14 amino acids. V shed 1 base and J 4 bases; nucleotides not matched to a gene: 4. The CDR3 loop reads CASSLYRGGTEAFF. Here the CDR3 DNA reads TGCGCCAGCAGCTTGTACAGGGGAGGCACTGAAGCTTTCTTT.

This clone turned up a few times. This chain links TRBV4-2 with TRBJ2-1; 7 bases fit TRBD2. From germline, CDR1 is LGHNA and CDR2 YNFKEQ. The CDR3 has 17 amino acids. Trimming at V came to 2 bases and at J to 2 bases, leaving 9 bases not matched to a gene. CDR3 protein: CASSQSSGGSTYNEQFF. CDR3 bases: TGTGCCAGCAGCCAATCCTCGGGAGGCTCGACCTACAATGAGCAGTTCTTC.

This clone was recorded a few times. The chain joins TRBV28 to TRBJ1-1, with TRBD1 matching 11 bases. Germline V gene sequence: CDR1 MDHEN, CDR2 SYDVKM. V trimming: 10 bases; J trimming: 6 bases; junction bases outside the gene matches: 7. CDR3 length equals 13 residues. CDR3 DNA: TGTGCCACACGCGGGACAGGGGGGTCTGAAGCTTTCTTT. This gives the protein CATRGTGGSEAFF.

This chain connects TRBV30 to TRBJ1-5; maybe TRBD1 (6 bases). The CDR3 extends over 14 amino acids. Germline V lookup: CDR1 GTSNPN, CDR2 SVGIG (reference sequence). Trimming stripped 0 bases from V and 8 bases from J, with 14 bases between. CDR3 sequence (DNA): TGTGCCTGGAGTGTACGGGGGGGCAGAGAGCCCCAGCATTTT. Translated: CAWSVRGGREPQHF.

The table lists this clone with a few counts. The genes are TRBV7-9 and TRBJ1-1; D is unresolved. V was pared by 8 bases and J by 4 bases, with 8 bases between. Per germline, CDR1 SEHNR and CDR2 FQNEAQ (reference sequence). The CDR3 has 11 residues. CDR3 protein: CASGGGTEAFF. Written as DNA, the CDR3 is TGTGCCAGCGGAGGTGGCACTGAAGCTTTCTTT.

V usage is TRBV7-3 and J usage is TRBJ1-2; D gene unclear. CDR1 and CDR2 from the germline V gene are SGHTA and FQGTGA. V was cut by 5 bases and J by 4 bases, with 14 bases left in between. There are 14 residues in the CDR3. In nucleotides, the CDR3 is TGTGCCAGCAGCGCAGCGTCCTTCCGCTATGGCTACACCTTC. Translation: CASSAASFRYGYTF.

This chain links TRBV2 with TRBJ2-1; TRBD2 matches at 8 bases. J lost 0 bases, V lost 8 bases, and 6 bases had no gene match. There are 15 residues in the CDR3. Germline CDR1 and CDR2: SNHLY and FYNNEI. The CDR3 loop is CASQLAVTSYNEQFF. The CDR3 DNA reads TGTGCCAGCCAACTAGCGGTAACCTCCTACAATGAGCAGTTCTTC.

This clone has just a few counts. The chain is built from TRBV5-6 and TRBJ2-7; TRBD1 agrees at 7 bases. J gave up 4 bases and V 4 bases, and 14 bases lay outside the gene matches. CDR3 length: 16 residues. From germline, CDR1 is SGHDT and CDR2 YYEEEE. The CDR3, as DNA: TGTGCCAGCAGCCATATGACCGGGACAGCGACTTACGAGCAGTACTTC. Encoded protein: CASSHMTGTATYEQYF.

This clone was detected a few times. The J gene is TRBJ1-1, the V gene TRBV5-6; D ambiguous. The CDR3 totals 15 residues. V dropped 0 bases and J dropped 6 bases, with 15 bases sitting between them. Germline V gene lookup returns CDR1 SGHDT and CDR2 YYEEEE. The CDR3 sequence is CASSLGGPAGAEAFF. The DNA of the CDR3 is TGTGCCAGCAGCTTGGGGGGTCCAGCCGGGGCTGAAGCTTTCTTT.

This clone was recorded a few times. The J gene is TRBJ1-2, the V gene TRBV27; 7 bases line up with TRBD1. CDR3 length: 15 amino acids. Germline CDR1 MNHEY, CDR2 SMNVEV (reference sequence). Germline trimming cut 2 bases from V and 3 bases from J; bases unmatched to any gene: 6. The CDR3 region is CASSLRGGADYGYTF. CDR3 coding DNA: TGTGCCAGCAGTTTAAGAGGGGGCGCGGACTATGGCTACACCTTC.

A few counts support this clone. The rearrangement joins TRBV25-1 to TRBJ1-3, with 10 positions matching TRBD1. This CDR3 spans 14 amino acids. With V trimmed by 5 bases and J by 4 bases, 2 bases remained unmatched. Germline V gene sequence: CDR1 MGHDK, CDR2 SYGVNS. The CDR3 here is CASSRTGGGNTIYF. The CDR3 DNA reads as TGTGCCAGCAGTCGGACAGGGGGAGGAAACACCATATATTTT.

This clone was found a few times. At one end the junction does not follow the germline gene, possibly because of a read error. The V and J genes are TRBV10-3 and TRBJ1-1; TRBD1 matches 12 bases. Germline V gene lookup returns CDR1 ENHRY and CDR2 SYGVKD. The CDR3 extends over 16 amino acids. The chain's CDR3 is CAVRGDRGPLSTEAFF. In DNA, the CDR3 is TGTGCCGTCAGAGGGGACAGGGGGCCTTTGAGCACTGAAGCTTTCTTT.

CDR3 in DNA: TGTGCCAGTAGCAAGACAGGGGGCAACTTGAATGGCTACACCTTC. Translating it yields CASSKTGGNLNGYTF. The rearrangement joins TRBV19 to TRBJ1-2; 10 bases are shared with TRBD1. The CDR3 sequence is 15 residues long. Germline V CDR1 and CDR2: LNHDA, SQIVND (reference sequence). Trimming removed 6 bases from V and 6 bases from J; junction bases left unmatched: 10.

The chain uses TRBV4-2 and TRBJ1-2; no reliable D call. The CDR3 spans 11 residues. The germline V and J ends were trimmed by 1 base and 5 bases, with 2 bases remaining between them. Germline V gives CDR1 LGHNA, CDR2 YNFKEQ. For the CDR3, the DNA is TGTGCCAGCAGCCAAGCATATGGCTACACCTTC. Protein product: CASSQAYGYTF.

The gene calls are TRBV6-6 and TRBJ2-7; TRBD2 aligns across 13 bases. Germline trimming cut 3 bases from V and 5 bases from J; bases unmatched to any gene: 7. The CDR3 extends over 16 amino acids. The germline CDR1 and CDR2 sequences are MNHNY and SVGAGI (reference sequence). In DNA form, the CDR3 reads TGTGCCAGCAGTTATCGGCTCGGACTAGCGGGAGACGAGCAGTACTTC. Translation: CASSYRLGLAGDEQYF.

This clone came up a few times. The same CDR3 can be traced to other DNA sequences in this sample. The chain has TRBV18 and TRBJ1-2, with 12 bases lining up with TRBD1. V was pared by 1 base and J by 5 bases, with 2 bases of the junction left unmatched. The CDR3 length is 15 residues. Germline CDR1 and CDR2: KGHSH and LQKENI. As DNA, the CDR3 is TGTGCCAGCTCACCACAGGGACAGGGGGCTTATGGCTACACCTTC. Residues: CASSPQGQGAYGYTF.

This clone was seen a few times. The V call is TRBV5-1, the J call TRBJ2-7; 8 nucleotides line up with TRBD1. CDR3 length: 14 amino acids. Germline V gives CDR1 SGHRS, CDR2 YFSETQ. V was pared by 3 bases and J by 4 bases, with 6 bases of the junction left unmatched. The CDR3 DNA reads TGCGCCAGCAGCTCGACAGGGGATGGGTACGAGCAGTACTTC. Translation: CASSSTGDGYEQYF.

CDR3 DNA: TGTGCCAGCACCCCACTAGCGGGAGGGCGGCCTAGCACAGATACGCAGTATTTT. As protein: CASTPLAGGRPSTDTQYF. This chain links TRBV21-1 with TRBJ2-3; the D call TRBD2 from the table was never checked on the DNA. TRBV21-1 is marked as a pseudogene. The CDR3 sequence is 18 residues long.

The gene calls are TRBV30 and TRBJ1-1; 11 nucleotides line up with TRBD1. With 3 bases clipped from V and 4 bases from J, the junction kept 4 bases outside the gene matches. The length of the CDR3 is 14 residues. The V gene's germline CDR1 is GTSNPN and CDR2 SVGIG (reference sequence). This CDR3 reads CAWRDRGRGTEAFF. The CDR3 DNA sequence: TGTGCCTGGAGGGACAGGGGGCGAGGCACTGAAGCTTTCTTT. The full variable domain, completed using reference TRBV30 and TRBJ1-1, is SQTIHQWPATLVQPVGSPLSLECTVEGTSNPNLYWYRQAAGRGLQLLFYSVGIGQISSEVPQNLSASRPQDRQFILSSKKLLLSDSGFYLCAWRDRGRGTEAFFGQGTRLTVV.

J is TRBJ2-6 and V is TRBV19, with no clear D. V lost 3 bases and J 0 bases, leaving 12 bases between the germline ends. CDR1 and CDR2 (germline): LNHDA, SQIVND (reference sequence). The length of the CDR3 is 17 residues. CDR3 nucleotides: TGTGCCAGTAGTATCAGTCACAGTGGCTCTGGGGCCAACGTCCTGACTTTC. Its protein product is CASSISHSGSGANVLTF. The full variable domain, with the rest looked up from reference TRBV19 and TRBJ2-6, is DGGITQSPKYLFRKEGQNVTLSCEQNLNHDAMYWYRQDPGQGLRLIYYSQIVNDFQKGDIAEGYSVSREKKESFPLTVTSAQKNPTAFYLCASSISHSGSGANVLTFGAGSRLTVL.

This clone was seen a handful of times. In DNA, the CDR3 is TGTGCCAGCAGTTTCCCAGGGGATTATGGCTACACCTTC. It codes for CASSFPGDYGYTF. The chain employs TRBV28 and TRBJ1-2; the D gene is possibly TRBD1 (6 bases). The CDR3 is made up of 13 amino acids. Germline assignment: CDR1 MDHEN and CDR2 SYDVKM. V was trimmed by 3 bases and J by 5 bases, leaving 10 bases between them.